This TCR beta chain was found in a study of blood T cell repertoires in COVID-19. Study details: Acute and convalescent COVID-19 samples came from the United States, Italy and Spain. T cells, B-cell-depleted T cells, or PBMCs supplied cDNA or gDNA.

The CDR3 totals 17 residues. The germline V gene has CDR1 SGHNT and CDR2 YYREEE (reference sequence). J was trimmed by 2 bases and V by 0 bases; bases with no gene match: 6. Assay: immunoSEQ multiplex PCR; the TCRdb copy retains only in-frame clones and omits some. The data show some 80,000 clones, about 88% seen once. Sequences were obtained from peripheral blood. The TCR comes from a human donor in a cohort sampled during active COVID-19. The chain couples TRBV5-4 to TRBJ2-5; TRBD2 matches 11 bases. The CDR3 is CASSLAGTSGGQETQYF. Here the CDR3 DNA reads TGTGCCAGCAGCTTGGCCGGAACTAGCGGGGGACAAGAGACCCAGTACTTC.